The clone carrying this T cell receptor beta chain was seen a few times. This entry belongs to a study of T cells of healthy individuals. One entry per CDR3 protein, called by TCRdb with MiXCR from the 5' RACE reads. This sample has over 40,000 distinct CDR3 sequences; about 4.5% occur once, and the top ten carry around 9.6%. The ends lost 1 base at V and 6 bases at J; junction bases unmatched: 2. This CDR3 has 14 amino acids. This sequence was found in a human donor in good health. V is TRBV12-3 or TRBV12-4 and J is TRBJ2-7; 11 bases map to TRBD2. The CDR3, as DNA: TGTGCCAGCAGTTTAGGGCTAGCGGGAGGCGAGCAGTACTTC. Translated, it gives CASSLGLAGGEQYF.